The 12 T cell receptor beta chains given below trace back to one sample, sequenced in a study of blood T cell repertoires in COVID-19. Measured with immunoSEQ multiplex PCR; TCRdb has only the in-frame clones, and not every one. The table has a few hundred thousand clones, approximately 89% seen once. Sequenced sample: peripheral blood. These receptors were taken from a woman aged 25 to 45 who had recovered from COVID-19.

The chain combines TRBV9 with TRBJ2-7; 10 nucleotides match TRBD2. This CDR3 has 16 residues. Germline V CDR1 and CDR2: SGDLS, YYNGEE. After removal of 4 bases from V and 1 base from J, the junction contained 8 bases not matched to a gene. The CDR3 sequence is CASSPSSGGFSYEQYF. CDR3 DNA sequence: TGTGCCAGCAGCCCGTCTAGCGGGGGTTTTTCCTACGAGCAGTACTTC.

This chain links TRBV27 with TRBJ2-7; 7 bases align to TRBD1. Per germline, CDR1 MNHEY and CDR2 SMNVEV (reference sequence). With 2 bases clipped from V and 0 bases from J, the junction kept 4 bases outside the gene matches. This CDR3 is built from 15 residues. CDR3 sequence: CASSLGTAFSYEQYF. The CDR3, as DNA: TGTGCCAGCAGTTTAGGGACAGCCTTCTCCTACGAGCAGTACTTC.

The chain's CDR3 is CAWSPGFVAGELFF. In nucleotides, the CDR3 is TGTGCCTGGAGTCCAGGGTTTGTCGCCGGGGAGCTGTTTTTT. The chain joins TRBV30 to TRBJ2-2; D may be TRBD1 (5 bases). Germline V gene sequence: CDR1 GTSNPN, CDR2 SVGIG (reference sequence). The CDR3 runs 14 residues. The V end was cut by 2 bases, the J end by 6 bases, with 13 bases between. Filled out from reference TRBV30 and TRBJ2-2, the complete variable domain reads SQTIHQWPATLVQPVGSPLSLECTVEGTSNPNLYWYRQAAGRGLQLLFYSVGIGQISSEVPQNLSASRPQDRQFILSSKKLLLSDSGFYLCAWSPGFVAGELFFGEGSRLTVL.

CDR3 sequence: CASNQGQFLRVQPQHF. In DNA form, the CDR3 reads TGTGCCAGCAACCAAGGACAGTTTCTCAGGGTTCAGCCCCAGCATTTT. The chain recombines TRBV28 with TRBJ1-5; TRBD1 might be the D (6 bases). From germline, CDR1 is MDHEN and CDR2 SYDVKM. There are 16 residues in the CDR3. Trimming cost V 7 bases and J 6 bases, with 22 bases left between them. Together with reference TRBV28 and TRBJ1-5, the CDR3 gives the full variable domain: DVKVTQSSRYLVKRTGEKVFLECVQDMDHENMFWYRQDPGLGLRLIYFSYDVKMKEKGDIPEGYSVSREKKERFSLILESASTNQTSMYLCASNQGQFLRVQPQHFGDGTRLSIL.

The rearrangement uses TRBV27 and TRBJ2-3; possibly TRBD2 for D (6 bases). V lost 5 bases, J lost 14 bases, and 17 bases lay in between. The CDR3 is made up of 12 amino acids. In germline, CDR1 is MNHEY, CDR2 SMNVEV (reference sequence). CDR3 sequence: CASSISGGALYF. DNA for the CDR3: TGTGCCAGCAGTATAAGCGGCGGGGCCTTGTATTTT.

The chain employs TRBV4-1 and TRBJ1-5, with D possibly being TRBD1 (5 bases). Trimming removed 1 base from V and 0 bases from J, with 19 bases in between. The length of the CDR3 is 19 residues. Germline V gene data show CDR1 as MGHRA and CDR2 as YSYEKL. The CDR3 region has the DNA TGCGCCAGCAGCCAAGGGGCCCCCGACAGTTATAATAGCAATCAGCCCCAGCATTTT. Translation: CASSQGAPDSYNSNQPQHF.

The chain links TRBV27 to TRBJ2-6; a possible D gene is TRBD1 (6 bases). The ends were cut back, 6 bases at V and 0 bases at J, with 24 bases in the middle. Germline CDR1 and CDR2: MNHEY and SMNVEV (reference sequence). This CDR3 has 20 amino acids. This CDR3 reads CASRPIWLTGAGSGANVLTF. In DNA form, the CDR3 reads TGTGCCAGCAGACCGATCTGGTTGACAGGAGCCGGCTCTGGGGCCAACGTCCTGACTTTC.

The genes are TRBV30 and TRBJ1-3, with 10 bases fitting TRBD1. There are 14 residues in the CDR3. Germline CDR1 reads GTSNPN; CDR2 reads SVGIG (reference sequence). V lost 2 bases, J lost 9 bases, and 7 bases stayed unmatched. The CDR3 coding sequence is TGTGCCTGGAGTCCCGGGACAGGGGTCGTCACCATATATTTT. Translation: CAWSPGTGVVTIYF.

CDR3 nucleotides: TGTGCCAGTAGAGTTAAGGGGGCTGATTCACCCCTCCACTTT. Residues: CASRVKGADSPLHF. The V and J genes are TRBV19 and TRBJ1-6; 7 bases line up with TRBD1. In germline, CDR1 is LNHDA, CDR2 SQIVND (reference sequence). CDR3 length: 14 amino acids. The trim removed 6 bases at V and 8 bases at J, leaving 7 bases unmatched.

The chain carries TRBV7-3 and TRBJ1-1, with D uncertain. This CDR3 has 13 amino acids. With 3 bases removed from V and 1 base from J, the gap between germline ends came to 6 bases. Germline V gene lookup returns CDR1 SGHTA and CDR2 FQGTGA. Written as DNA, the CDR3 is TGTGCCAGCAGCTTCGGGTCGAACACTGAAGCTTTCTTT. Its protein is CASSFGSNTEAFF. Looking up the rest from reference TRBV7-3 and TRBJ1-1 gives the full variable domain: GAGVSQTPSNKVTEKGKYVELRCDPISGHTALYWYRQSLGQGPEFLIYFQGTGAADDSGLPNDRFFAVRPEGSVSTLKIQRTERGDSAVYLCASSFGSNTEAFFGQGTRLTVV.

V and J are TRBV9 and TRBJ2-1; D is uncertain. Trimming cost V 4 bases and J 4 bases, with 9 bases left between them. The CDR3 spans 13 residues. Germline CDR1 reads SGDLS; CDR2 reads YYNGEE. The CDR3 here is CASSSSPYNEQFF. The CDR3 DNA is TGTGCCAGCAGCTCGTCCCCGTACAATGAGCAGTTCTTC. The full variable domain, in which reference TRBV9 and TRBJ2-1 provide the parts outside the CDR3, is DSGVTQTPKHLITATGQRVTLRCSPRSGDLSVYWYQQSLDQGLQFLIQYYNGEERAKGNILERFSAQQFPDLHSELNLSSLELGDSALYFCASSSSPYNEQFFGPGTRLTVL.

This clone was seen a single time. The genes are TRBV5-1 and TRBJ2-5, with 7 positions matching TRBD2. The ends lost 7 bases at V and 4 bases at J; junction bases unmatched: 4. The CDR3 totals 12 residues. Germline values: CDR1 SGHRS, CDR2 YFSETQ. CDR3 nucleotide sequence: TGCGCCAGCTGGGAGGGGCGAGAGACCCAGTACTTC. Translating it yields CASWEGRETQYF.